This T cell receptor (beta chain) stems from a study of beta chain features in type 1 diabetes. Overall study findings and caveats: High-TCR-expressing cells could be over-represented by cDNA sequencing. Compared to healthy donors, patients appeared to have naive, central memory and Treg TCRB repertoires that were more alike.

The CDR3 runs 14 residues. V was clipped by 5 bases and J by 4 bases; unmatched bases: 6. CDR1 and CDR2 (germline): SQVTM, ANQGSEA. All of the isolated RNA was reverse transcribed, so expressed TCRB transcripts were sequenced. Only in-frame clones appear in the TCRdb table, and some are missing; sequencing was by immunoSEQ multiplex PCR. The profile shows 240,000 or so clones, approximately 70% of them singletons. Concerning this clone: What it binds is not known.

This chain links TRBV29-1 with TRBJ2-3, with TRBD1 matching 10 bases. The material sequenced was naive CD4+ T cells from blood. The TCR comes from a man aged 30 to 45 in good health. The CDR3 DNA reads TGCAGCGTTTCGACAGGGGGCGCGTCAGATACGCAGTATTTT. Its translation: CSVSTGGASDTQYF.